Below are 20 T cell receptor beta chains sequenced from a single sample in a study of blood T cell repertoires in COVID-19. Sequencing was performed with immunoSEQ multiplex PCR; in TCRdb, only in-frame clones are kept and a portion is missing. The sample carries roughly 120,000 clones, around 86% recorded once. The specimen was peripheral blood. The receptors were gathered from a man aged 35-49 years with acute or convalescent COVID-19.

The V call is TRBV5-6, the J call TRBJ1-2, with D hard to call. V shed 0 bases and J shed 1 base, with 7 bases lying between them. Looked up from germline, CDR1 is SGHDT and CDR2 is YYEEEE. The CDR3 sequence is 14 residues long. In nucleotides, the CDR3 is TGTGCCAGCAGCTTGGGGCAGATTAACTATGGCTACACCTTC. Translation gives CASSLGQINYGYTF.

The CDR3 DNA follows: TGTGCCAGCAGCCCGATCTATGGCGGGGGGGAAGGGCCCACTGAAGCTTTCTTT. Protein product: CASSPIYGGGEGPTEAFF. The rearrangement links TRBV7-9 to TRBJ1-1; D is possibly TRBD1 (5 bases). This CDR3 spans 18 amino acids. Germline values: CDR1 SEHNR, CDR2 FQNEAQ (reference sequence). V lost 5 bases and J lost 4, with 26 bases in between.

This clone has just one count. The chain carries TRBV4-3 and TRBJ2-3; D is perhaps TRBD2 (7 bases). The CDR3 sequence is 16 residues long. The ends were cut back, 2 bases at V and 5 bases at J, with 17 bases in the middle. CDR1 is LGHNA and CDR2 is YSLEER in the germline V gene. The CDR3 coding sequence is TGCGCCAGCAGCCAACCGGCAGGGGCGGGGGTAGATACGCAGTATTTT. This translates into CASSQPAGAGVDTQYF.

V is TRBV3-1 (or the pseudogene TRBV3-2) and J is TRBJ1-2, with TRBD1 identical over 8 bases. This CDR3 spans 14 amino acids. Germline values: CDR1 LGHDT, CDR2 YNNKEL (reference sequence). The ends lost 2 bases at V and 3 bases at J; junction bases unmatched: 2. The CDR3 DNA is TGTGCCAGCAGCCAACAGACAGGGGACTATGGCTACACCTTC. It is translated as CASSQQTGDYGYTF.

V is TRBV3-1 (or the pseudogene TRBV3-2) and J is TRBJ1-3; D gene unclear. The CDR3 runs 14 residues. Per the germline V gene, CDR1 is LGHDT and CDR2 is YNNKEL (reference sequence). The ends were cut back, 2 bases at V and 4 bases at J, with 9 bases in the middle. CDR3 loop: CASSQPGRGNTIYF. The CDR3 DNA sequence: TGTGCCAGCAGCCAACCAGGTCGCGGAAACACCATATATTTT.

This chain links TRBV30 with TRBJ1-5; 10 positions match TRBD1. CDR3 size: 19 residues. Germline V gene lookup returns CDR1 GTSNPN and CDR2 SVGIG (reference sequence). The V gene end was trimmed by 2 bases and the J gene end by 0 bases; junction bases not matched to a gene: 13. CDR3 protein: CAWSPSDRGLFFSNQPQHF. Here the CDR3 DNA reads TGTGCCTGGAGTCCCTCCGACAGGGGGCTCTTCTTTAGCAATCAGCCCCAGCATTTT.

Comments on this clone: At one of its ends the junction is not consistent with the germline gene, which may arise from a read error. The chain combines TRBV11-2 with TRBJ2-1; tentatively, D is TRBD1 (6 bases). CDR3 length equals 15 residues. Per germline, CDR1 SGHAT and CDR2 FQNNGV. The chain's CDR3 is CASSVDKGVYNEQFF. The DNA for the CDR3 is TGTGCCAGCAGCGTAGATAAGGGGGTATACAATGAGCAGTTCTTC.

This clone appeared a few times. This chain connects TRBV19 to TRBJ1-5; no definite D call. Trimming took off 4 bases at V and 3 bases at J, with 7 bases between the two ends. CDR1 and CDR2 from the germline V gene are LNHDA and SQIVND (reference sequence). The CDR3 runs 13 residues. The CDR3 nucleotides are TGTGCCAGTAGTACCAGGAACAATCAGCCCCAGCATTTT. This translates into CASSTRNNQPQHF.

The chain couples TRBV30 to TRBJ1-2; D unresolved. Germline V gene sequence: CDR1 GTSNPN, CDR2 SVGIG (reference sequence). The ends were cut back, 4 bases at V and 4 bases at J, with 10 bases in the middle. CDR3 length: 12 amino acids. In DNA, the CDR3 is TGTGCCTGGAATCCGGGATCCTATGGCTACACCTTC. Amino acid sequence: CAWNPGSYGYTF. Supplemented by reference TRBV30 and TRBJ1-2, the full variable domain reads SQTIHQWPATLVQPVGSPLSLECTVEGTSNPNLYWYRQAAGRGLQLLFYSVGIGQISSEVPQNLSASRPQDRQFILSSKKLLLSDSGFYLCAWNPGSYGYTFGSGTRLTVV.

The chain is built from TRBV7-8 and TRBJ2-7, with D possibly TRBD1 on 6 matching bases. The germline V gene encodes CDR1 SGHVS and CDR2 FQNEAQ. V was clipped by 5 bases and J by 3 bases, with 11 bases between them. The CDR3 contains 13 residues. The CDR3 here is CASSQVRGYEQYF. CDR3 nucleotide sequence: TGTGCCAGCAGCCAAGTCAGGGGCTACGAGCAGTACTTC.

The chain combines TRBV6-5 with TRBJ2-1, with TRBD2 as a possible D gene (5 bases). The germline gives CDR1 MNHEY, CDR2 SVGAGI. This CDR3 is 13 amino acids long. Deletions cut 8 bases from V and 0 bases from J, with 8 bases between. CDR3 nucleotides: TGTGCCAGCGGACTCAGCTCCTACAATGAGCAGTTCTTC. Its protein is CASGLSSYNEQFF.

The rearrangement links TRBV6-5 to TRBJ1-5, with D maybe TRBD1 (5 bases). This CDR3 has 14 amino acids. Trimming shortened V by 10 bases and J by 2 bases, and 15 bases separated the two germline ends. Germline V gene data show CDR1 as MNHEY and CDR2 as SVGAGI. The chain's CDR3 is CATRGGIGNQPQHF. CDR3 DNA sequence: TGTGCCACCCGGGGGGGGATAGGCAATCAGCCCCAGCATTTT.

This chain uses TRBV15 with TRBJ2-5, with TRBD2 matching over 8 bases. The CDR3 sequence is 14 residues long. Germline CDR1 reads LNHNV; CDR2 reads YYDKDF (reference sequence). V lost 5 bases, J lost 3 bases, and 5 bases stayed unmatched. CDR3 loop: CATSVLAGKETQYF. The CDR3 DNA is TGTGCCACCAGCGTCCTAGCGGGCAAAGAGACCCAGTACTTC.

This chain connects TRBV4-1 to TRBJ2-2; 8 bases are a match to TRBD2. Per the germline V gene, CDR1 is MGHRA and CDR2 is YSYEKL. The CDR3 is 17 amino acids. The ends lost 1 base at V and 1 base at J; junction bases unmatched: 5. CDR3 coding DNA: TGCGCCAGCAGCCAAGCCCAAGCGGGGGTGAACACCGGGGAGCTGTTTTTT. It translates to CASSQAQAGVNTGELFF.

The rearrangement joins TRBV30 to TRBJ1-1, with D possibly being TRBD1 (6 bases). Trimming took off 0 bases at V and 5 bases at J, with 10 bases between the two ends. The CDR3 length is 13 residues. Germline loops: CDR1 GTSNPN, CDR2 SVGIG (reference sequence). This CDR3 reads CAWSVSGTTEAFF. The CDR3 bases are TGTGCCTGGAGTGTCTCTGGGACAACTGAAGCTTTCTTT. The full variable domain, with the rest looked up from reference TRBV30 and TRBJ1-1, is SQTIHQWPATLVQPVGSPLSLECTVEGTSNPNLYWYRQAAGRGLQLLFYSVGIGQISSEVPQNLSASRPQDRQFILSSKKLLLSDSGFYLCAWSVSGTTEAFFGQGTRLTVV.

The rearrangement links TRBV30 to TRBJ1-2, with TRBD1 as a possible D gene (6 bases). Germline V gene lookup returns CDR1 GTSNPN and CDR2 SVGIG (reference sequence). V was shortened by 0 bases and J by 8 bases, with 16 bases between the two germline ends. The CDR3 length is 14 residues. The CDR3 sequence: CAWSVEGPQGGYTF. CDR3 sequence (DNA): TGTGCCTGGAGTGTAGAAGGGCCCCAGGGGGGCTACACCTTC. The whole variable domain, filled in from reference TRBV30 and TRBJ1-2, reads SQTIHQWPATLVQPVGSPLSLECTVEGTSNPNLYWYRQAAGRGLQLLFYSVGIGQISSEVPQNLSASRPQDRQFILSSKKLLLSDSGFYLCAWSVEGPQGGYTFGSGTRLTVV.

With regard to this clone: Germline is not matched at one junction end, which may reflect a read error. Other DNA sequences of this sample code for an identical CDR3. V is TRBV9 and J is TRBJ1-1; 7 bases align to TRBD1. The V gene's germline CDR1 is SGDLS and CDR2 YYNGEE. This CDR3 is 15 amino acids long. In DNA, the CDR3 is TGTGCCAGCAGCGTCAGGATGACAGGGAACACTGAGGCTTTCTTT. Protein product: CASSVRMTGNTEAFF.

CDR3 loop: CASSQEASGTEQYF. The DNA of the CDR3 is TGTGCCAGCAGCCAAGAGGCTAGCGGGACCGAGCAGTACTTC. V and J are TRBV4-2 and TRBJ2-7; 9 bases line up with TRBD2. V was pared by 0 bases and J by 6 bases, with 3 bases of the junction left unmatched. CDR1 LGHNA and CDR2 YNFKEQ come from the germline V gene. The CDR3 is 14 amino acids.

This clone was found a few times. The chain uses TRBV27 and TRBJ1-6; 8 nucleotides line up with TRBD1. With V trimmed by 6 bases and J by 0 bases, 4 bases remained unmatched. CDR1 is MNHEY, CDR2 SMNVEV, per germline (reference sequence). The CDR3 runs 16 residues. This chain's CDR3 is CASRGQVLSYNSPLHF. CDR3 coding DNA: TGTGCCAGCAGGGGACAGGTTCTCTCCTATAATTCACCCCTCCACTTT.

J is TRBJ2-3 and V is TRBV7-2; D is unresolved. Trimming took off 5 bases at V and 2 bases at J, with 20 bases between the two ends. In germline, CDR1 is SGHTA, CDR2 FQGNSA. The CDR3 runs to 17 residues. The chain's CDR3 is CASSPNSFRLNTDTQYF. DNA of the CDR3: TGTGCCAGCAGCCCCAATAGTTTCAGGCTCAACACAGATACGCAGTATTTT.